This T cell receptor beta chain is drawn from a study of T cell responses to AZD1222 COVID-19 vaccine. Study-wide points: Increased Spike-specific TCR breadth and depth were observed after two AZD1222 doses. Nearly half of the spike-specific TCRs reportedly recognize variant regions that carry no mutations. There were mostly white British donors and more females than males, and clonal diversity was possibly underestimated.

Turning to this clone: What it recognizes is unknown.

This table comes from immunoSEQ multiplex PCR, and its TCRdb copy is limited to in-frame clones, with some not included. Of 100,000 to 150,000 clones detected, about 90% appear once; the ten largest clones hold 11% to 15%. Looked up from germline, CDR1 is LNHDA and CDR2 is SQIVND (reference sequence). The CDR3 runs 13 residues. V was cut by 7 bases and J by 10 bases, with 16 bases left in between. The sequence came from an adult in good health. The sequencing here drew on peripheral blood, taken on day 0 of AZD1222 vaccination. This sequence joins TRBV19 and TRBJ1-4, with D possibly being TRBD1 (6 bases). CDR3 in amino acids: CASKGGREGKLFF. The CDR3 coding sequence is TGTGCCAGTAAAGGGGGAAGGGAGGGAAAACTGTTTTTT.